This entry is about one T cell receptor (beta chain). The antigen is not known. Patients with alopecia areata provided lesional scalp punch biopsies as well as peripheral blood. The record originates from a study of CD8+ T cells in alopecia areata. The wider study: Among treated patients, oral tofacitinib was administered at 5 to 10 mg twice daily. The study, taken as a whole, reports: Scalp samples also contribute reads from the resident alphabeta T cells found in normal skin.

cDNA prepared by RNA extraction and subsequent reverse transcription served as the template for sequencing. Some clones are missing from TCRdb's copy, which holds only in-frame ones; the method was immunoSEQ multiplex PCR. The sample records some 150,000 clones, about 53% being singletons. The clonotype comes from a human donor with alopecia areata. Here the sequenced sample was CD8+ T cells sorted from blood, taken at week 0.

The CDR3 reads CASSNPEHGLNRAPLHF. CDR3 coding DNA: TGCGCCAGCAGCAACCCGGAACACGGACTGAATCGGGCACCCCTCCACTTT. The chain has TRBV5-1 and TRBJ1-6; D uncertain. CDR1 is SGHRS, CDR2 YFSETQ, per germline. The V end lost 4 bases, the J end lost 11 bases, and 25 bases lay between the germline ends. The CDR3 has 17 amino acids.